These 21 T cell receptor beta chains share one sample of origin, sequenced in a study of blood T cell repertoires in COVID-19. The method was immunoSEQ multiplex PCR; TCRdb's version includes in-frame clones alone and lacks a portion of them. This sample has 200,000 to 250,000 clones, with approximately 80% found just once. The source material was PBMCs or T cells enriched from blood (not recorded which). The origin of the receptors is a woman aged 55 to 70 who had recovered from COVID-19.

V gene TRBV7-9 combines with J gene TRBJ1-5; D is perhaps TRBD1 (5 bases). Germline V gene lookup returns CDR1 SEHNR and CDR2 FQNEAQ (reference sequence). V was trimmed by 4 bases and J by 4 bases, leaving 14 bases between them. The CDR3 contains 15 residues. CDR3 sequence (DNA): TGTGCCAGCAGCTCCGGGGAGGGGAATAATCAGCCCCAGCATTTT. It yields the protein CASSSGEGNNQPQHF.

The gene calls are TRBV29-1 and TRBJ2-1, with 8 bases matching TRBD2. Germline V gene sequence: CDR1 SQVTM, CDR2 ANQGSEA. The length of the CDR3 is 13 residues. V trimming: 4 bases; J trimming: 6 bases; junction bases outside the gene matches: 5. The CDR3 DNA reads as TGCAGCGTTGCCTGGACTAGCCCCAATGAGCAGTTCTTC. The encoded protein is CSVAWTSPNEQFF.

V gene TRBV4-1 combines with J gene TRBJ1-2; possibly TRBD1 for D (5 bases). The CDR3 covers 15 residues. The germline V gene has CDR1 MGHRA and CDR2 YSYEKL. The V end was cut by 0 bases, the J end by 2 bases, with 10 bases between. CDR3 protein: CASSQDGGANYGYTF. The CDR3 DNA is TGCGCCAGCAGCCAAGATGGCGGGGCAAACTATGGCTACACCTTC.

The genes are TRBV7-2 and TRBJ1-1; perhaps TRBD1 as D (5 bases). The CDR3 contains 13 residues. Trimming left V 5 bases short and J 6 bases short, with 13 bases between. The germline gives CDR1 SGHTA, CDR2 FQGNSA. The CDR3 here is CASSLGGSAEAFF. The CDR3 DNA reads TGTGCCAGCAGCCTCGGGGGGTCTGCTGAAGCTTTCTTT.

The rearrangement uses TRBV9 and TRBJ1-4, with TRBD1 matching 9 bases. Germline V gives CDR1 SGDLS, CDR2 YYNGEE. V lost 5 bases and J lost 4; bases outside the gene matches: 6. The CDR3 contains 15 residues. CDR3 DNA sequence: TGTGCCAGCAGTCCCCGACAGGGGGTTAATGAAAAACTGTTTTTT. It translates to CASSPRQGVNEKLFF.

The gene calls are TRBV27 and TRBJ2-2; tentative D call: TRBD2 (6 bases). Trimming removed 5 bases from V and 1 base from J, with 14 bases in between. The CDR3 has 16 amino acids. Germline V CDR1 and CDR2: MNHEY, SMNVEV (reference sequence). The CDR3: CASSRLGGVNTGELFF. The CDR3 bases are TGTGCCAGCAGTCGCCTGGGAGGTGTGAACACCGGGGAGCTGTTTTTT.

The V call is TRBV10-3, the J call TRBJ2-2, with a possible D match to TRBD2 (6 bases). Per the germline V gene, CDR1 is ENHRY and CDR2 is SYGVKD. CDR3 length equals 16 residues. V gave up 2 bases and J gave up 2 bases, with 12 bases separating them. CDR3: CAISESSGTNTGELFF. CDR3 coding DNA: TGTGCCATCAGTGAGAGTTCCGGGACTAACACCGGGGAGCTGTTTTTT.

V usage is TRBV9 and J usage is TRBJ2-3, with TRBD2 identical over 10 bases. Germline values: CDR1 SGDLS, CDR2 YYNGEE. V was pared by 2 bases and J by 4 bases, with 7 bases of the junction left unmatched. The CDR3 extends over 16 amino acids. CDR3 bases: TGTGCCAGCAGCGTTTATAGCGGGGGGATCCCAGATACGCAGTATTTT. This gives the protein CASSVYSGGIPDTQYF.

The chain has TRBV20-1 and TRBJ2-5, with D tentatively TRBD2 (6 bases). V gave up 5 bases and J gave up 3 bases, with 7 bases separating them. The CDR3 spans 11 residues. Germline V gene lookup returns CDR1 DFQATT and CDR2 SNEGSKA (reference sequence). The CDR3 DNA sequence: TGCAGTGCTGAGCGGGAAGAGACCCAGTACTTC. It encodes CSAEREETQYF.

The rearrangement uses TRBV5-1 and TRBJ2-1; 12 positions match TRBD2. The CDR3 consists of 18 residues. Germline V gives CDR1 SGHRS, CDR2 YFSETQ. Trimming cost V 0 bases and J 8 bases; bases outside gene matches: 12. CDR3 sequence: CASSLELAGGPVAYEQFF. In nucleotides, the CDR3 is TGCGCCAGCAGCTTGGAGCTAGCGGGAGGGCCGGTTGCGTATGAGCAGTTCTTC.

This clone was detected a few times. The chain couples TRBV6-4 to TRBJ2-3; 10 positions agree with TRBD2. CDR3 length equals 17 residues. Per the germline V gene, CDR1 is MRHNA and CDR2 is SNTAGT. Germline trimming cut 2 bases from V and 1 base from J; bases unmatched to any gene: 6. The CDR3 region has the DNA TGTGCCAGCAGTGACGCTAGCGGGGGATTTGGCACAGATACGCAGTATTTT. It codes for CASSDASGGFGTDTQYF.

The chain couples TRBV12-3 or TRBV12-4 to TRBJ2-7; 9 positions agree with TRBD2. Trimming at V came to 6 bases and at J to 7 bases, leaving 7 bases not matched to a gene. This CDR3 contains 13 residues. Here the CDR3 DNA reads TGTGCCAGCAGCCCTAGCGGGATCGGGGAGCAGTACTTC. Its protein product is CASSPSGIGEQYF.

The chain uses TRBV6-6 and TRBJ1-5; the D gene is possibly TRBD1 (6 bases). V was clipped by 4 bases and J by 5 bases, with 12 bases between them. Germline V gene sequence: CDR1 MNHNY, CDR2 SVGAGI (reference sequence). The length of the CDR3 is 14 residues. CDR3 sequence reads: CASSWGWGHQPQHF. In nucleotides, the CDR3 is TGTGCCAGCAGTTGGGGATGGGGGCATCAGCCCCAGCATTTT.

In this sample, this clone turned up a few times. This sequence joins TRBV10-1 and TRBJ2-1, with 9 nucleotides matching TRBD2. Trimming removed 0 bases from V and 7 bases from J; junction bases left unmatched: 4. The CDR3 contains 15 residues. CDR1 is WNHNN and CDR2 is SYGVQD in the germline V gene (reference sequence). This chain's CDR3 is CASSESVSGRNEQFF. The CDR3 nucleotides read TGCGCCAGCAGTGAGTCGGTTAGCGGGAGAAATGAGCAGTTCTTC.

The chain carries TRBV9 and TRBJ2-7; D not resolved. The CDR3 extends over 14 amino acids. V was trimmed by 2 bases and J by 2 bases, leaving 11 bases between them. Germline V gene lookup returns CDR1 SGDLS and CDR2 YYNGEE. Here the CDR3 DNA reads TGTGCCAGCAGCGTCGGTATAGTCCCCTACGAGCAGTACTTC. It translates to CASSVGIVPYEQYF.

The chain links TRBV2 to TRBJ2-1, with 9 bases lining up with TRBD2. Germline loops: CDR1 SNHLY, CDR2 FYNNEI. The CDR3 has 14 amino acids. V was clipped by 9 bases and J by 3 bases; unmatched bases: 6. Written as DNA, the CDR3 is TGTGCCAGTTATAGCGGGAGTCTCTACAATGAGCAGTTCTTC. The encoded protein is CASYSGSLYNEQFF.

The chain employs TRBV18 and TRBJ2-1; D unresolved. The CDR3 extends over 15 amino acids. V was clipped by 3 bases and J by 6 bases, with 15 bases between them. CDR1 is KGHSH and CDR2 is LQKENI in the germline V gene. In DNA form, the CDR3 reads TGTGCCAGCTCACCTCAGAGCGCAGTCGGCAATGAGCAGTTCTTC. As protein: CASSPQSAVGNEQFF.

Only one count was recorded for this clone. This sequence joins TRBV29-1 and TRBJ1-1; D unclear. V was pared by 6 bases and J by 7 bases, with 9 bases between. The germline gives CDR1 SQVTM, CDR2 ANQGSEA. CDR3 length equals 10 residues. The CDR3 loop reads CSVRADEAFF. The CDR3 nucleotides read TGCAGCGTGCGGGCTGATGAAGCTTTCTTT.

The table lists this clone with a few counts. V gene TRBV19 combines with J gene TRBJ2-2, with D possibly TRBD1 on 6 matching bases. Germline assignment: CDR1 LNHDA and CDR2 SQIVND (reference sequence). The CDR3 is 16 residues long. The V gene lost 1 base and the J gene lost 2 bases, with 11 bases spanning the gap. CDR3 sequence (DNA): TGTGCCAGTAGTATAGGAGGACAGAGAAACACCGGGGAGCTGTTTTTT. Translating it yields CASSIGGQRNTGELFF.

V and J are TRBV5-1 and TRBJ2-3; TRBD2 agrees at 9 bases. Germline V lookup: CDR1 SGHRS, CDR2 YFSETQ. The V and J ends lost 4 bases and 2 bases, in that order; junction bases with no gene match: 5. The CDR3 spans 15 residues. The CDR3 sequence: CASSQGLANTDTQYF. CDR3 DNA sequence: TGCGCCAGCAGCCAAGGACTAGCGAACACAGATACGCAGTATTTT.

The chain couples TRBV5-1 to TRBJ1-3; D is perhaps TRBD1 (5 bases). V dropped 2 bases and J dropped 0 bases, with 6 bases sitting between them. The CDR3 consists of 14 residues. Germline loops: CDR1 SGHRS, CDR2 YFSETQ. The CDR3 nucleotides read TGCGCCAGCAGCTTAGGGGACTCTGGAAACACCATATATTTT. Translation: CASSLGDSGNTIYF.